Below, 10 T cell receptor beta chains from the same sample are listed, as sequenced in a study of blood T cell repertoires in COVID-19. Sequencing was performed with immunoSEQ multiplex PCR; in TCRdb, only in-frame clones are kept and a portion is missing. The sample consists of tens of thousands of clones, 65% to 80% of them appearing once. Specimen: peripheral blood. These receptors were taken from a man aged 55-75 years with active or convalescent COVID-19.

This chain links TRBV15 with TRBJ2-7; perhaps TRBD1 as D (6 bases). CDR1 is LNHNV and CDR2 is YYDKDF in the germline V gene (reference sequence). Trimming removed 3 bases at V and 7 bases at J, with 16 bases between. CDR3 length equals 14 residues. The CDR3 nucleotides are TGTGCCACCAGCAGCTCCGGGACAAGAGATGAGCAGTACTTC. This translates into CATSSSGTRDEQYF.

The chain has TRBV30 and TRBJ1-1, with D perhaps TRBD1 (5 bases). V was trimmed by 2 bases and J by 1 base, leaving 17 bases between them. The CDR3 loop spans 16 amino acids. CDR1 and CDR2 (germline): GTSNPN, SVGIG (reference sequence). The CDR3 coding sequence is TGTGCCTGGAGTAAGGGCTGGGGCGCAGGGAACACTGAAGCTTTCTTT. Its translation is CAWSKGWGAGNTEAFF. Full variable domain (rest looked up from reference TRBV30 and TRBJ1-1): SQTIHQWPATLVQPVGSPLSLECTVEGTSNPNLYWYRQAAGRGLQLLFYSVGIGQISSEVPQNLSASRPQDRQFILSSKKLLLSDSGFYLCAWSKGWGAGNTEAFFGQGTRLTVV.

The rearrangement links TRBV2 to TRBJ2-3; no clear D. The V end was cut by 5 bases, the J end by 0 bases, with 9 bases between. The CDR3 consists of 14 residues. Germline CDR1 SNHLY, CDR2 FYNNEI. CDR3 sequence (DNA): TGTGCCAGCAGTTACACTACAAGCACAGATACGCAGTATTTT. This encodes CASSYTTSTDTQYF.

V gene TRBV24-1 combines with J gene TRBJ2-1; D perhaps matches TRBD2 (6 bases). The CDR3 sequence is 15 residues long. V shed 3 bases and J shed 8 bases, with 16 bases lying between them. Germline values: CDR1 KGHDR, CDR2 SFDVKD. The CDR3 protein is CATSDPLRGGHEQFF. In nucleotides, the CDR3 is TGTGCCACCAGTGATCCTCTCCGGGGAGGCCATGAGCAGTTCTTC.

As DNA, the CDR3 is TGTGCCAGCAGCCAGTCTAGCGGTCTTAGCTCCTACAATGAGCAGTTCTTC. The encoded protein is CASSQSSGLSSYNEQFF. The rearrangement links TRBV3-1 (or the pseudogene TRBV3-2) to TRBJ2-1; TRBD2 aligns across 7 bases. V shed 3 bases, J shed 0 bases, and the junction held 8 bases outside the gene matches. The CDR3 loop spans 17 amino acids. The germline gives CDR1 LGHDT, CDR2 YNNKEL (reference sequence).

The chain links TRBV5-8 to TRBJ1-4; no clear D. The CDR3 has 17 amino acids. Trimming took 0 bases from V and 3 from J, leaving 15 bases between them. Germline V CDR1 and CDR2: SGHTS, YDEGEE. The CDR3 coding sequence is TGTGCCAGCAGCTTGGACCAGGTTCTAATGGCTAATGAAAAACTGTTTTTT. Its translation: CASSLDQVLMANEKLFF. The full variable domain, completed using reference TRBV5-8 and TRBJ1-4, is EAGVTQSPTHLIKTRGQQATLRCSPISGHTSVYWYQQALGLGLQFLLWYDEGEERNRGNFPPRFSGRQFPNYSSELNVNALELEDSALYLCASSLDQVLMANEKLFFGSGTQLSVL.

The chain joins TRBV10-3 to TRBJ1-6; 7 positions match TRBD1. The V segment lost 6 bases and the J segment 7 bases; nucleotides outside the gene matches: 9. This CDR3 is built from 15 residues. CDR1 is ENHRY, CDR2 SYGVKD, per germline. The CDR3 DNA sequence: TGTGCCATCAGAGAACTTCCGGGACAGAATTCACCCCTCCACTTT. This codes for CAIRELPGQNSPLHF.

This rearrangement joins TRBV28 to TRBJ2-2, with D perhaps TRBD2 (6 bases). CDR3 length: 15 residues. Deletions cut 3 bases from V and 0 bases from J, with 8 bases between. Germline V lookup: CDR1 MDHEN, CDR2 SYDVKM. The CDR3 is CASSFWGANTGELFF. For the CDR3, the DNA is TGTGCCAGCAGTTTTTGGGGGGCGAACACCGGGGAGCTGTTTTTT.

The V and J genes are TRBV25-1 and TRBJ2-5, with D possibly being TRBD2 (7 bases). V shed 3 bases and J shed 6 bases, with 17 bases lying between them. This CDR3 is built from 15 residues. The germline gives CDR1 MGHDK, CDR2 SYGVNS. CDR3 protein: CASSDVGGRPKTQYF. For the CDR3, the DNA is TGTGCCAGCAGTGATGTCGGGGGGCGCCCGAAGACCCAGTACTTC.

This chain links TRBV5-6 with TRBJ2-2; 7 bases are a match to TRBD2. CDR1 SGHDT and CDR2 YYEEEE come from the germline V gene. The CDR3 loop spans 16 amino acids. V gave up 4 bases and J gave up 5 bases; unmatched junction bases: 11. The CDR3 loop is CASSPLGGVETGELFF. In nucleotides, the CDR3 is TGTGCCAGCAGCCCCTTGGGGGGGGTCGAGACCGGGGAGCTGTTTTTT.